One sample yielded the 28 T cell receptor beta chains listed below, sequenced in a study of CD8+CD57+ T cells in acquired aplastic anemia. Genomic DNA was employed as the template in profiling TCR beta VDJ and CDR3. TCRdb used MiXCR to reprocess the reads, holding one entry per CDR3 protein. This table holds more than 100,000 distinct CDR3 sequences, about 48% found once. The sequenced sample consisted of sorted CD4+, CD8+, or CD8+CD57+ T cells (not recorded which) from PBMCs. Receptors were obtained from a human donor in good health, serving as a control.

The DNA of the CDR3 is TGCAGTGCCCGACTAGCGGGGGGGCTGGAGACCCAGTACTTC. It specifies CSARLAGGLETQYF. The J gene is TRBJ2-5, the V gene TRBV20-1; 14 bases align to TRBD2. There are 14 residues in the CDR3. Germline V lookup: CDR1 DFQATT, CDR2 SNEGSKA (reference sequence). The V segment lost 6 bases and the J segment 5 bases; nucleotides outside the gene matches: 5.

This clonotype was seen ten or more times. A much larger clone differs by one base, so this may be a read error. The genes are TRBV19 and TRBJ1-5; D remains ambiguous. Deletions cut 0 bases from V and 6 bases from J, with 6 bases between. The CDR3 runs to 13 residues. Germline CDR1 is LNHDA and CDR2 is SQIVND (reference sequence). The DNA of the CDR3 is TGTGCCAGTAGTATAGACGCGGGTCAGCCCCAGCATTTT. Amino acids: CASSIDAGQPQHF.

The table lists this clonotype with many counts. This chain uses TRBV5-5 with TRBJ2-5; 9 positions agree with TRBD2. CDR1 is SGHKS, CDR2 YYEKEE, per germline (reference sequence). The CDR3 is made up of 18 amino acids. Trimming removed 3 bases from V and 5 bases from J; junction bases left unmatched: 17. The CDR3 spells CASSYAGLGGGARETQYF. The CDR3 coding sequence is TGTGCCAGCAGCTACGCCGGGTTGGGCGGGGGGGCAAGGGAGACCCAGTACTTC.

V usage is TRBV7-9 and J usage is TRBJ2-7, with D uncertain. The CDR3 runs to 11 residues. Trimming pared 10 bases from V and 5 bases from J, leaving 12 bases between. Germline V gene lookup returns CDR1 SEHNR and CDR2 FQNEAQ (reference sequence). In nucleotides, the CDR3 is TGTGCCATTACGGATAAGGACGAGCAGTACTTC. Translating gives CAITDKDEQYF. The variable domain in full, with the rest retrieved from reference TRBV7-9 and TRBJ2-7, is DTGVSQNPRHKITKRGQNVTFRCDPISEHNRLYWYRQTLGQGPEFLTYFQNEAQLEKSRLLSDRFSAERPKGSFSTLEIQRTEQGDSAMYLCAITDKDEQYFGPGTRLTVT.

This clonotype was seen only a few times. One end of the junction fails to match germline, which may point to a read error. The rearrangement links TRBV7-3 to TRBJ1-4; D gene ambiguous. The CDR3 is 15 amino acids. Germline V gene sequence: CDR1 SGHTA, CDR2 FQGTGA. Here the CDR3 reads CASSQDWSADEKLFF. For the CDR3, the DNA is TGCGCCAGCAGCCAAGATTGGTCCGCGGATGAAAAACTGTTTTTT.

This clonotype was recorded a few times. The chain links TRBV2 to TRBJ1-2, with 9 bases lining up with TRBD1. This CDR3 has 14 amino acids. J was trimmed by 3 bases and V by 5 bases; bases with no gene match: 4. Germline V gene lookup returns CDR1 SNHLY and CDR2 FYNNEI. The CDR3: CASSPDRGDYGYTF. The CDR3 DNA reads TGTGCCAGCAGTCCTGACAGGGGGGACTATGGCTACACCTTC. The variable domain in full, with the rest retrieved from reference TRBV2 and TRBJ1-2, is EPEVTQTPSHQVTQMGQEVILRCVPISNHLYFYWYRQILGQKVEFLVSFYNNEISEKSEIFDDQFSVERPDGSNFTLKIRSTKLEDSAMYFCASSPDRGDYGYTFGSGTRLTVV.

This clonotype showed up many times. This chain joins TRBV7-2 and TRBJ1-1; TRBD1 agrees at 8 bases. Per the germline V gene, CDR1 is SGHTA and CDR2 is FQGNSA. The CDR3 runs 14 residues. V gave up 5 bases and J gave up 4 bases; unmatched junction bases: 6. The CDR3 here is CASSRDRGGTEAFF. CDR3 in DNA: TGTGCCAGCAGCCGTGACAGGGGAGGCACTGAAGCTTTCTTT.

V is TRBV5-6 and J is TRBJ2-7, with TRBD1 matching over 10 bases. The CDR3 has 16 residues. Germline loops: CDR1 SGHDT, CDR2 YYEEEE. V dropped 4 bases and J dropped 4; count of bases not matched to a gene: 11. The CDR3 here is CASSPSDRGRLYEQYF. CDR3 coding DNA: TGTGCCAGCAGCCCGTCGGACAGGGGGAGATTGTACGAGCAGTACTTC.

This clonotype was seen ten or more times. The V call is TRBV9, the J call TRBJ2-5; D may be TRBD1 (6 bases). CDR1 SGDLS and CDR2 YYNGEE come from the germline V gene. V shed 0 bases and J shed 2 bases, with 11 bases lying between them. CDR3 length: 15 amino acids. The CDR3 protein is CASSVGTEPQETQYF. Written as DNA, the CDR3 is TGTGCCAGCAGCGTAGGGACAGAACCTCAAGAGACCCAGTACTTC.

This clonotype was seen many times. CDR3 residues: CASSPDSVYGYTF. The DNA of the CDR3 is TGTGCCAGCAGCCCTGATTCAGTCTATGGCTACACCTTC. The chain couples TRBV7-9 to TRBJ1-2; D gene unclear. CDR1 is SEHNR, CDR2 FQNEAQ, per germline (reference sequence). The CDR3 sequence is 13 residues long. With 5 bases removed from V and 4 bases from J, the gap between germline ends came to 11 bases.

The chain has TRBV2 and TRBJ1-5; no firm D call. CDR1 is SNHLY, CDR2 FYNNEI, per germline. The CDR3 spans 13 residues. Trimming shortened V by 1 base and J by 5 bases, and 6 bases separated the two germline ends. The CDR3: CASSEEGYQPQHF. Here the CDR3 DNA reads TGTGCCAGCAGTGAAGAGGGATATCAGCCCCAGCATTTT.

This clonotype was observed many times. This sequence joins TRBV6-2 or TRBV6-3 and TRBJ2-2; D is perhaps TRBD1 or TRBD2 (5 bases each). The CDR3 consists of 11 residues. Germline V gene data show CDR1 as MNHEY and CDR2 as SVGEGT. The V end lost 4 bases, the J end lost 8 bases, and 5 bases lay between the germline ends. The CDR3 loop is CASSWGGELFF. The DNA of the CDR3 is TGTGCCAGCAGTTGGGGGGGGGAGCTGTTTTTT.

This clonotype was counted at least ten times. V gene TRBV7-8 combines with J gene TRBJ1-2; possibly TRBD1 for D (6 bases). Per the germline V gene, CDR1 is SGHVS and CDR2 is FQNEAQ. The CDR3 is 15 amino acids. With 5 bases removed from V and 3 bases from J, the gap between germline ends came to 16 bases. CDR3 DNA: TGTGCCAGCAGCCCAGATGGACAGACGTACTATGGCTACACCTTC. Protein sequence: CASSPDGQTYYGYTF.

Worth noting for this clonotype: The junction does not match germline at one end; this may be a read error. This rearrangement joins TRBV10-1 to TRBJ1-1; D call uncertain. Germline lookup yields CDR1 WNHNN and CDR2 SYGVQD (reference sequence). The CDR3 length is 10 residues. The chain's CDR3 is CASSEWVFLF. The CDR3 nucleotides are TGCGCCAGCAGTGAGTGGGTTTTTCTCTTT.

The V and J genes are TRBV15 and TRBJ2-7; D unclear. This CDR3 has 13 amino acids. Between the trimmed V and J ends, which lost 0 bases and 3 bases, there was a span of 6 bases. CDR1 is LNHNV and CDR2 is YYDKDF in the germline V gene (reference sequence). Here the CDR3 reads CATSRDGGYEQYF. The CDR3 DNA reads TGTGCCACCAGCAGAGATGGTGGCTACGAGCAGTACTTC.

This chain links TRBV10-2 with TRBJ2-2; 8 bases are shared with TRBD1. V shed 7 bases and J 6 bases; nucleotides not matched to a gene: 10. Germline V gene data show CDR1 as WSHSY and CDR2 as SAAADI. This CDR3 has 15 amino acids. CDR3 sequence (DNA): TGCGCCAGCACCATACGGACAGGGAGGTCCGGGGAGCTGTTTTTT. It encodes CASTIRTGRSGELFF.

Ten or more counts support this clonotype. The chain combines TRBV2 with TRBJ1-5; a possible D gene is TRBD1 (6 bases). V gave up 6 bases and J gave up 2 bases, with 23 bases separating them. The CDR3 consists of 18 residues. Germline V lookup: CDR1 SNHLY, CDR2 FYNNEI. CDR3 amino acids: CASRDDNGGGRGNQPQHF. The CDR3 DNA sequence: TGTGCCAGCAGGGATGACAACGGAGGGGGGCGGGGCAATCAGCCCCAGCATTTT.

This clonotype appeared a few times. The rearrangement uses TRBV25-1 and TRBJ1-1; D is perhaps TRBD1 (5 bases). V lost 1 base to trimming and J lost 12 bases, with 15 bases between them. Germline V gene sequence: CDR1 MGHDK, CDR2 SYGVNS. The CDR3 runs to 13 residues. The CDR3 region is CASSESGRGLTFF. Here the CDR3 DNA reads TGTGCCAGCAGTGAATCGGGACGGGGGTTGACTTTCTTT.

This clonotype was observed many times. The gene calls are TRBV4-1 and TRBJ2-7; TRBD2 matches 8 bases. V was pared by 0 bases and J by 3 bases, with 7 bases of the junction left unmatched. Germline CDR1 reads MGHRA; CDR2 reads YSYEKL. The CDR3 covers 16 residues. CDR3 DNA sequence: TGCGCCAGCAGCCAAGAGGTGGGACTAGGTTTCTACGAGCAGTACTTC. This sequence encodes CASSQEVGLGFYEQYF.

The chain couples TRBV20-1 to TRBJ2-7; D could derive from TRBD1 or TRBD2 (6 bases each). V was pared by 8 bases and J by 0 bases, with 20 bases between. The germline V gene encodes CDR1 DFQATT and CDR2 SNEGSKA (reference sequence). This CDR3 region has 15 residues. The CDR3 protein is CSQRAPGGSSYEQYF. The CDR3 DNA follows: TGCAGTCAAAGAGCACCCGGGGGCAGCTCCTACGAGCAGTACTTC.

Concerning this clonotype itself: Possible read error: a much larger clone is one base away. The J gene is TRBJ2-7, the V gene TRBV7-3; TRBD2 matches 9 bases. Germline V gene data show CDR1 as SGHTA and CDR2 as FQGTGA. Unmatched junction bases numbered 4, after V lost 6 bases and J lost 1 base. The CDR3 totals 14 residues. CDR3 amino acids: CASSPSGDSYEQYF. The CDR3 DNA reads as TGTGCCAGCAGTCCTAGCGGGGATTCCTACGAGCAGTACTTC.

The chain is built from TRBV12-3 or TRBV12-4 and TRBJ1-2; D might be TRBD1 (5 bases). This CDR3 has 15 residues. Trimming pared 6 bases from V and 4 bases from J, leaving 18 bases between. The CDR3 here is CASSNADIGPYGYTF. CDR3 nucleotides: TGTGCCAGCAGCAACGCGGACATCGGCCCCTATGGCTACACCTTC.

Details on this clonotype: A read error may explain this, as a much larger clone is one base away. The chain links TRBV27 to TRBJ2-3; tentatively, D is TRBD1 (5 bases). The CDR3 has 12 residues. Germline V gene sequence: CDR1 MNHEY, CDR2 SMNVEV (reference sequence). Here the CDR3 reads CASSLGANTRYF. CDR3 nucleotides: TGTGCCAGCAGTTTAGGGGCCAATACGCGGTATTTT.

The rearrangement uses TRBV24-1 and TRBJ2-7; D may be TRBD1 (6 bases). Germline V gene data show CDR1 as KGHDR and CDR2 as SFDVKD. The CDR3 has 12 residues. Trimming left V 5 bases short and J 3 bases short, with 7 bases between. Written as DNA, the CDR3 is TGTGCCACCAGTGCCAGGGGCTACGAGCAGTACTTC. Translating it yields CATSARGYEQYF.

This clonotype came up many times. The rearrangement uses TRBV12-3 or TRBV12-4 and TRBJ2-3, with a tentative D call TRBD2 (5 bases). There are 13 residues in the CDR3. V lost 7 bases and J lost 1, with 9 bases in between. This CDR3 is CASTPGGTDTQYF. The CDR3 nucleotides are TGTGCCAGCACCCCCGGGGGCACAGATACGCAGTATTTT.

This clonotype was seen ten or more times. The chain joins TRBV20-1 to TRBJ1-1; the match to TRBD1 covers 8 bases. Trimming removed 5 bases from V and 4 bases from J; junction bases left unmatched: 18. Germline V gene lookup returns CDR1 DFQATT and CDR2 SNEGSKA (reference sequence). The CDR3 consists of 17 residues. The CDR3 DNA follows: TGCAGTGCTCGACCGGGACAGGTACAAGGTCAGGGCACTGAAGCTTTCTTT. Amino acid sequence: CSARPGQVQGQGTEAFF.

J is TRBJ2-2 and V is TRBV27; the D gene is possibly TRBD1 (6 bases). CDR1 MNHEY and CDR2 SMNVEV come from the germline V gene (reference sequence). Deletions cut 5 bases from V and 0 bases from J, with 13 bases between. The CDR3 contains 16 residues. The CDR3 protein is CASSRGTQSNTGELFF. DNA of the CDR3: TGTGCCAGCAGTAGGGGGACACAGTCGAACACCGGGGAGCTGTTTTTT.

J is TRBJ2-4 and V is TRBV20-1; D could derive from TRBD1 or TRBD2 (5 bases each). The length of the CDR3 is 13 residues. V shed 6 bases and J shed 1 base, with 10 bases lying between them. CDR1 is DFQATT, CDR2 SNEGSKA, per germline (reference sequence). The CDR3 spells CSANEGAKNIQYF. The CDR3 DNA reads as TGCAGTGCCAACGAGGGGGCCAAAAACATTCAGTACTTC.